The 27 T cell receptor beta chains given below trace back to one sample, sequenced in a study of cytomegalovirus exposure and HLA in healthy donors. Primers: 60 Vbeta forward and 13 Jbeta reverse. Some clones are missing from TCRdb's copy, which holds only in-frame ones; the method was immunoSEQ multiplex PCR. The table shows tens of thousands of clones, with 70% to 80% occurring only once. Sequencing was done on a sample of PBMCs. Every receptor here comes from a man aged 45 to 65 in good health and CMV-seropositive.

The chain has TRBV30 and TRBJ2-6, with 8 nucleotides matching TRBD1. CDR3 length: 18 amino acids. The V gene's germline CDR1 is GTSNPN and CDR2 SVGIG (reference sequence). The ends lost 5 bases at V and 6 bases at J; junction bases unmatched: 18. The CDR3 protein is CAWGDRWGLSESANVLTF. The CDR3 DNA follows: TGTGCCTGGGGGGACAGGTGGGGTTTATCAGAATCGGCCAACGTCCTGACTTTC.

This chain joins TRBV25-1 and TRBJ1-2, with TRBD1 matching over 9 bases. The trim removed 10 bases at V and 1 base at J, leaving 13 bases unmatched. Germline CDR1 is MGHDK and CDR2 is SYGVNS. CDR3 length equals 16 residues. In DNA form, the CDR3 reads TGTGCCACGCTTCCGGGACAGGGCGAGTTTAACTATGGCTACACCTTC. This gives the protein CATLPGQGEFNYGYTF.

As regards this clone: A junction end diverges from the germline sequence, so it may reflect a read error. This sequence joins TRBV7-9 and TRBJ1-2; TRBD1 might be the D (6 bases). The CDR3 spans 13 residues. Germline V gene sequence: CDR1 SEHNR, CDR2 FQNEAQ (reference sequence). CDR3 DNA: TGTTCCAGCACCATGGACAGAAGCTATGGCTACACCTTC. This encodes CSSTMDRSYGYTF.

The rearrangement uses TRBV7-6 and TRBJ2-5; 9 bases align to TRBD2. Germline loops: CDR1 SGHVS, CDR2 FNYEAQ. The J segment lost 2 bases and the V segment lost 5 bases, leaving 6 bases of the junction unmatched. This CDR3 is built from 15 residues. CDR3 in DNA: TGTGCCAGCAGCGTGACTAGCGGAGGACAAGAGACCCAGTACTTC. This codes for CASSVTSGGQETQYF.

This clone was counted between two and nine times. The CDR3 sequence is CASSQEGVGTENTGELFF. As DNA, the CDR3 is TGCGCCAGCAGCCAAGAAGGTGTAGGGACAGAGAATACCGGGGAGCTGTTTTTT. The rearrangement joins TRBV4-3 to TRBJ2-2, with TRBD1 identical over 7 bases. The germline V gene has CDR1 LGHNA and CDR2 YSLEER. V dropped 0 bases and J dropped 5; count of bases not matched to a gene: 12. CDR3 length: 18 residues.

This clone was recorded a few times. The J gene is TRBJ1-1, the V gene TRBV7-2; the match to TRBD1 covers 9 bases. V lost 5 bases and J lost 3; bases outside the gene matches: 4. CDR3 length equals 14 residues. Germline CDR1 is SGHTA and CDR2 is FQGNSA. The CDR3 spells CASSPDRGDTEAFF. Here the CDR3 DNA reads TGTGCCAGCAGCCCGGACAGGGGAGACACTGAAGCTTTCTTT.

In nucleotides, the CDR3 is TGTGCCAGCAGCGCCTACTACGAGCAGTACTTC. Its protein product is CASSAYYEQYF. The rearrangement links TRBV7-2 to TRBJ2-7; D gene unclear. Germline V gives CDR1 SGHTA, CDR2 FQGNSA. The CDR3 has 11 amino acids. Trimming removed 5 bases from V and 3 bases from J, with 5 bases in between.

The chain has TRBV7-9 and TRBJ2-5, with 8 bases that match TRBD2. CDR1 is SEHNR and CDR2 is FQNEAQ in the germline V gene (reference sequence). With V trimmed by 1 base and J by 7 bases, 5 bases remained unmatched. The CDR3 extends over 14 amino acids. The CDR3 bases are TGTGCCAGCAGCTTAGGGACTAGCACGGGGACCCAGTACTTC. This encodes CASSLGTSTGTQYF.

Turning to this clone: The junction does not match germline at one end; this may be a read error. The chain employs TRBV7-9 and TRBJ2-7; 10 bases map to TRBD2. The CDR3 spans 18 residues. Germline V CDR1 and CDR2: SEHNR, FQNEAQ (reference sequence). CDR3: CSSSFLPLAGALDREQYF. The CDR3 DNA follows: TGTTCCAGCAGCTTTCTTCCGCTAGCGGGAGCCTTGGACCGCGAGCAGTACTTC.

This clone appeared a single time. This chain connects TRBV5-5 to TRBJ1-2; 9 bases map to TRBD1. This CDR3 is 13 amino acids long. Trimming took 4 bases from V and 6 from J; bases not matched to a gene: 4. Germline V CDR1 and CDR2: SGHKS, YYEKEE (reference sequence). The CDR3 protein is CASSGRTGDGYTF. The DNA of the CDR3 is TGTGCCAGCAGCGGTAGGACAGGGGATGGCTACACCTTC. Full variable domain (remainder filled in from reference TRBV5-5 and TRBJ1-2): DAGVTQSPTHLIKTRGQQVTLRCSPISGHKSVSWYQQVLGQGPQFIFQYYEKEERGRGNFPDRFSARQFPNYSSELNVNALLLGDSALYLCASSGRTGDGYTFGSGTRLTVV.

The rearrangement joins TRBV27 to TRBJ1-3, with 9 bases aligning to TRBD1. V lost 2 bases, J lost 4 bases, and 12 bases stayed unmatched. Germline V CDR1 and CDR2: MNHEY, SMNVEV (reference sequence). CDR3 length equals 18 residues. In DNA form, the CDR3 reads TGTGCCAGCAGTTTACGGGATCCGGGACAGGGCTGGGGAAACACCATATATTTT. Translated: CASSLRDPGQGWGNTIYF.

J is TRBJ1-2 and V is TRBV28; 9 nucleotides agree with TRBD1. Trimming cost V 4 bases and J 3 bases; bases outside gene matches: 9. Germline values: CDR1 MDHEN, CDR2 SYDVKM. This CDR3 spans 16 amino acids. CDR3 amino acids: CASSSPQGANDYGYTF. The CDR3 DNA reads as TGTGCCAGCAGTTCCCCACAGGGGGCAAATGACTATGGCTACACCTTC.

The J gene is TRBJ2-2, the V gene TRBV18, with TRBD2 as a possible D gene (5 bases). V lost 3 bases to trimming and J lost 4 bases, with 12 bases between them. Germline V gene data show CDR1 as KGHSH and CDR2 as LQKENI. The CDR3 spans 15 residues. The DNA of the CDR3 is TGTGCCAGCTCACCCACGGGGAGCGGCACCGGGGAGCTGTTTTTT. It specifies CASSPTGSGTGELFF.

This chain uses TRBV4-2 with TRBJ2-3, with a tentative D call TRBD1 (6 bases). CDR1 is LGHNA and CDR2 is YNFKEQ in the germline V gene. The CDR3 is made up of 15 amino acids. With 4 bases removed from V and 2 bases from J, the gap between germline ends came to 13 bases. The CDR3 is CASSPDRSYTDTQYF. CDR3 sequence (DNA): TGTGCCAGCAGCCCGGACAGATCCTACACAGATACGCAGTATTTT.

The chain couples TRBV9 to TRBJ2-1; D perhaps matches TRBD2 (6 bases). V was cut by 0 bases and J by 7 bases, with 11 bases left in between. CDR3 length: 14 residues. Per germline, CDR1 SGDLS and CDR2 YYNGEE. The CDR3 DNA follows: TGTGCCAGCAGCGTAGGGAGGGCAAGGAATGAGCAGTTCTTC. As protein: CASSVGRARNEQFF.

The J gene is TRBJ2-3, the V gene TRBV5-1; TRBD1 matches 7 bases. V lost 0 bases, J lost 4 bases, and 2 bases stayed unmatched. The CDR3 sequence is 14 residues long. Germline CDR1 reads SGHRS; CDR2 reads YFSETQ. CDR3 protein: CASSLEGAADTQYF. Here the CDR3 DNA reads TGCGCCAGCAGCTTGGAGGGGGCTGCAGATACGCAGTATTTT.

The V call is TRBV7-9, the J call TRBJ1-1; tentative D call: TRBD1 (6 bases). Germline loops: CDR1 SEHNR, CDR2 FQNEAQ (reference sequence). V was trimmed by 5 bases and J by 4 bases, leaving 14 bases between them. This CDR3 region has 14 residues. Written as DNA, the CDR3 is TGTGCCAGCAGCCGAGGGGGAGGGAGCACTGAAGCTTTCTTT. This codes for CASSRGGGSTEAFF.

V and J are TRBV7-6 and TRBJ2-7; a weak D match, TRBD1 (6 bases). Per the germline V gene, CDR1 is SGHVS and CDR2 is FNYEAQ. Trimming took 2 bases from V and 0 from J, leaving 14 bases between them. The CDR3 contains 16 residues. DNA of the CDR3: TGTGCCAGCAGCTTACTGGCCGACAGGAACTCCTACGAGCAGTACTTC. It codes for CASSLLADRNSYEQYF. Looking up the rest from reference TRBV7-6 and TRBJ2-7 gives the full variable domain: GAGVSQSPRYKVTKRGQDVALRCDPISGHVSLYWYRQALGQGPEFLTYFNYEAQQDKSGLPNDRFSAERPEGSISTLTIQRTEQRDSAMYRCASSLLADRNSYEQYFGPGTRLTVT.

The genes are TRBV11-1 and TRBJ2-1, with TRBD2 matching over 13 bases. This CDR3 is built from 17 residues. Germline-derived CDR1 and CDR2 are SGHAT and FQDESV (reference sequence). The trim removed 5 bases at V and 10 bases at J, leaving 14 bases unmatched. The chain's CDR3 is CASSIRSSGLAGREQFF. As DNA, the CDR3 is TGTGCCAGCAGCATCCGGTCCTCGGGACTAGCGGGAAGGGAGCAGTTCTTC.

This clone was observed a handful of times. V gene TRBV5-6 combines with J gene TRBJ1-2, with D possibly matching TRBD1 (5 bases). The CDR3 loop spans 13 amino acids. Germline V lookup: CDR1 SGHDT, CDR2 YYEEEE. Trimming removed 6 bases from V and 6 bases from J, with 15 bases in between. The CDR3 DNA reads TGTGCCAGCACCCCCGGGGGGGTCAATGGCTACACCTTC. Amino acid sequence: CASTPGGVNGYTF.

The CDR3 loop reads CASSPREGPNEKLFF. The CDR3 coding sequence is TGTGCCAGCAGCCCTCGTGAGGGTCCTAATGAAAAACTGTTTTTT. The chain couples TRBV11-2 to TRBJ1-4; D is unclear. CDR1 and CDR2 (germline): SGHAT, FQNNGV. Deletions cut 5 bases from V and 3 bases from J, with 13 bases between. The CDR3 extends over 15 amino acids.

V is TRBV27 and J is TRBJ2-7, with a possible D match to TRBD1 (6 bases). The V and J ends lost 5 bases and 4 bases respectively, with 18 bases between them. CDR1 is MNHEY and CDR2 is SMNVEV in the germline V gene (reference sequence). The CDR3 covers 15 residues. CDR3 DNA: TGTGCCAGCAGTCCCCCCCGGACAGCACCATACGAGCAGTACTTC. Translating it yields CASSPPRTAPYEQYF.

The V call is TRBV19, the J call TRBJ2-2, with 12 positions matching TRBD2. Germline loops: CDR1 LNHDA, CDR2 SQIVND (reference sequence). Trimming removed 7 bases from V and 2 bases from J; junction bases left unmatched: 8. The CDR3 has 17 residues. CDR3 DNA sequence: TGTGCCAGTACCCCTGGACTAGCGGGATATAACACCGGGGAGCTGTTTTTT. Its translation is CASTPGLAGYNTGELFF.

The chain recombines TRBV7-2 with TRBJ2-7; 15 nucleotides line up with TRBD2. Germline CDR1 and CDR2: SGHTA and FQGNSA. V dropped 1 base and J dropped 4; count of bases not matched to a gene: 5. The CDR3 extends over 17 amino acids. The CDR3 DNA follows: TGTGCCAGCAGCTTAGACGGACTAGCGGGAGGGCCGTACGAGCAGTACTTC. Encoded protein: CASSLDGLAGGPYEQYF. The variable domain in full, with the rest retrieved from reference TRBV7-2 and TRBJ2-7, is GAGVSQSPSNKVTEKGKDVELRCDPISGHTALYWYRQSLGQGLEFLIYFQGNSAPDKSGLPSDRFSAERTGGSVSTLTIQRTQQEDSAVYLCASSLDGLAGGPYEQYFGPGTRLTVT.

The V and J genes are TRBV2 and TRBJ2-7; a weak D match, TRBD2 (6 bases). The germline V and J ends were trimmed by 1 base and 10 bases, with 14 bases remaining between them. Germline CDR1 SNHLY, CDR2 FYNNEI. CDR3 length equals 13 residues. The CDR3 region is CASSEEASVCQYF. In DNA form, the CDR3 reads TGTGCCAGCAGTGAAGAGGCTAGCGTGTGTCAGTACTTC. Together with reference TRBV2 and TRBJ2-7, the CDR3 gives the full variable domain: EPEVTQTPSHQVTQMGQEVILRCVPISNHLYFYWYRQILGQKVEFLVSFYNNEISEKSEIFDDQFSVERPDGSNFTLKIRSTKLEDSAMYFCASSEEASVCQYFGPGTRLTVT.

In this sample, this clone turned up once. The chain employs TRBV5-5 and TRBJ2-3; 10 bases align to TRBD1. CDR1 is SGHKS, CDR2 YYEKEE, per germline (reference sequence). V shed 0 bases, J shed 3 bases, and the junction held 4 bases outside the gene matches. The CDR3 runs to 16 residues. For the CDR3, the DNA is TGTGCCAGCAGCTTGGGTCGGGACAGGGGAACAGATACGCAGTATTTT. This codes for CASSLGRDRGTDTQYF.

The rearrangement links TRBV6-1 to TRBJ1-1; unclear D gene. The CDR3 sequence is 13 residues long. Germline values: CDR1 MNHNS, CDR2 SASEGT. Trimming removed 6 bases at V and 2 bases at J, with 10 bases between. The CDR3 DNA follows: TGTGCCAGCAGCCCGGGGTCCAACACTGAAGCTTTCTTT. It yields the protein CASSPGSNTEAFF.